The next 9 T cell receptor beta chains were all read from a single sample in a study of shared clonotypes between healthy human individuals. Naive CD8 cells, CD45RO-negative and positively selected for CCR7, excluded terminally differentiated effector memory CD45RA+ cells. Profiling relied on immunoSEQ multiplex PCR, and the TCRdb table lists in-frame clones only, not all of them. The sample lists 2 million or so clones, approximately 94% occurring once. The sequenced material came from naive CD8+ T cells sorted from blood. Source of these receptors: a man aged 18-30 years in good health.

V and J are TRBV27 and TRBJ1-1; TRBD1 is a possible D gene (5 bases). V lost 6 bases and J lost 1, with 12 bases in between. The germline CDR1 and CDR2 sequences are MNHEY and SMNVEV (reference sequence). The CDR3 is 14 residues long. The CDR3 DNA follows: TGTGCCAGCAGCCCAGGGCCGAGGAACACTGAAGCTTTCTTT. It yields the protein CASSPGPRNTEAFF.

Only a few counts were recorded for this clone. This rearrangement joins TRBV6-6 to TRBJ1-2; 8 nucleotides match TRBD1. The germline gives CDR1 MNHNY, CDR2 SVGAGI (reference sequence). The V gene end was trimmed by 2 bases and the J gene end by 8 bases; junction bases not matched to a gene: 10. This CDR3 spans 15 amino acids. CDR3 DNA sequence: TGTGCCAGCAGTTACGGGACAGGTAGTGCTTGGGGCTACACCTTC. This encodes CASSYGTGSAWGYTF.

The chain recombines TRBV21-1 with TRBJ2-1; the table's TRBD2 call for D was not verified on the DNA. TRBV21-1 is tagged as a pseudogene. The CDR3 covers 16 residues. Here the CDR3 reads CASSKVRTSGLNEQFF. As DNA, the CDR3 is TGTGCCAGCAGCAAAGTTCGGACTAGCGGACTCAATGAGCAGTTCTTC.

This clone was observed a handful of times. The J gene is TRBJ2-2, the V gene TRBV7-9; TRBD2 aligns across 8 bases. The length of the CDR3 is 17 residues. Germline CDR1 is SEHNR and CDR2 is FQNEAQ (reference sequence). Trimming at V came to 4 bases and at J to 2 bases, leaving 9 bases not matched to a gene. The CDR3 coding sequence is TGTGCCAGCAGCTCCCCTCGGGAGGGACCCAACACCGGGGAGCTGTTTTTT. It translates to CASSSPREGPNTGELFF.

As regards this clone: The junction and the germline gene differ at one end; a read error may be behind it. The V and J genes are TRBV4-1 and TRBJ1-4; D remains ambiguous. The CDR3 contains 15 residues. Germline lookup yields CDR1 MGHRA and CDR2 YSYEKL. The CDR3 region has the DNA TGCACCAGCAGCTTCACCGGGCAGCTTAATGAAAAACTGTTTTTT. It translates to CTSSFTGQLNEKLFF.

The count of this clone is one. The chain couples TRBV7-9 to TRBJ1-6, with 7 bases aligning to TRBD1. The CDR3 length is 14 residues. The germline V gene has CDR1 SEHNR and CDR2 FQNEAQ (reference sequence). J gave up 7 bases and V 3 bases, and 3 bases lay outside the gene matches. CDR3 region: CASSFTGENSPLHF. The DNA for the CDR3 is TGTGCCAGCAGCTTCACAGGGGAAAATTCACCCCTCCACTTT.

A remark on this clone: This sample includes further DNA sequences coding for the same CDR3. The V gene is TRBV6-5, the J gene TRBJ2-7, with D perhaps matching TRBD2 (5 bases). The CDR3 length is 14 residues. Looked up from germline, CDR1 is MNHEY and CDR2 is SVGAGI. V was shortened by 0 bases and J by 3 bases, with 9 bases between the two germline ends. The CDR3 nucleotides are TGTGCCAGCAGTTACTCCGGGGAATTCTACGAGCAGTACTTC. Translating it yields CASSYSGEFYEQYF.

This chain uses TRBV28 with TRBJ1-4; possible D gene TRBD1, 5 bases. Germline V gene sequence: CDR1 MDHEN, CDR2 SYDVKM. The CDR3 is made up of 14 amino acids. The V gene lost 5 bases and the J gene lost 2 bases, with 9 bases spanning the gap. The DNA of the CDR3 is TGTGCCAGCAGTGTGGGGGGGACTAATGAAAAACTGTTTTTT. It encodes CASSVGGTNEKLFF.

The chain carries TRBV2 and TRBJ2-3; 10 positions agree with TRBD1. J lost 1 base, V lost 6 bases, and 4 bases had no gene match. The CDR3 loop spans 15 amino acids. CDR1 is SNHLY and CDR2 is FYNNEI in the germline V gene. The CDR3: CASRTGTGGTDTQYF. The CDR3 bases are TGTGCCAGCAGGACCGGGACAGGGGGCACAGATACGCAGTATTTT.